These 16 T cell receptor beta chains share one sample of origin, sequenced in a study of metastatic and nonmetastatic thyroid tumors. All patients were treatment-naive before thyroid surgery. TCRdb re-called the PCR reads through MiXCR. The sample gives about 35,000 clones, approximately 18% of which show up once; roughly 6.2% is in the top ten. Sequences were obtained from blood. Receptors were obtained from a male donor with papillary thyroid cancer or a benign thyroid nodule (not recorded which). Some clones in this sample may be carry-over from other donors' samples.

Ten or more counts support this clone. The chain employs TRBV3-1 and TRBJ1-1; 11 positions agree with TRBD1. Germline lookup yields CDR1 LGHDT and CDR2 YNNKEL (reference sequence). The junction had 6 bases not matched to a gene; V was cut back by 4 bases and J by 11 bases. The CDR3 consists of 13 residues. This CDR3 is CASSPRTGGIAFF. The CDR3 nucleotides are TGTGCCAGCAGCCCCCGGACAGGGGGCATCGCTTTCTTT. The full variable domain, its missing parts supplied by reference TRBV3-1 and TRBJ1-1, is DTAVSQTPKYLVTQMGNDKSIKCEQNLGHDTMYWYKQDSKKFLKIMFSYNNKELIINETVPNRFSPKSPDKAHLNLHINSLELGDSAVYFCASSPRTGGIAFFGQGTRLTVV.

Concerning this clone itself: Since a much larger clone is just one base distant, this may be a read error. J is TRBJ2-1 and V is TRBV4-2; D remains ambiguous. The CDR3 sequence is 15 residues long. The germline V gene has CDR1 LGHNA and CDR2 YNFKEQ. This chain's CDR3 is CASSQDGSRWVEHFF. In DNA, the CDR3 is TGTGCCAGCAGCCAAGATGGGTCGAGGTGGGTTGAGCATTTCTTC.

Note on this clone: Possible read error: a much larger clone is one base away. This chain joins TRBV5-5 and TRBJ2-7; 8 bases line up with TRBD2. Germline-derived CDR1 and CDR2 are SGHKS and YYEKEE (reference sequence). CDR3 length: 16 residues. The CDR3: CAISLGRGRTSYEQYF. CDR3 nucleotides: TGTGCCATCAGCTTGGGGCGCGGGAGGACCTCCTACGAGCAGTACTTC.

This clone was found many times. V usage is TRBV7-2 and J usage is TRBJ1-3; D is uncertain. Germline CDR1 reads SGHTA; CDR2 reads FQGNSA. V lost 1 base to trimming and J lost 0 bases, with 4 bases between them. This CDR3 comprises 14 residues. The CDR3 region is CASSLGASGNTIYF. CDR3 in DNA: TGTGCCAGCAGCTTAGGGGCCTCTGGAAACACCATATATTTT.

This clone was seen a handful of times. The chain links TRBV12-3 or TRBV12-4 to TRBJ1-2; perhaps TRBD1 as D (6 bases). V was shortened by 6 bases and J by 4 bases, with 18 bases between the two germline ends. CDR3 length: 15 residues. Written as DNA, the CDR3 is TGTGCCAGCAGCTGGGCGGCAGGGGACGCCTATGGCTACACCTTC. As protein: CASSWAAGDAYGYTF.

This chain links TRBV2 with TRBJ2-1; maybe TRBD2 (6 bases). Germline CDR1 reads SNHLY; CDR2 reads FYNNEI. The V end was cut by 0 bases, the J end by 3 bases, with 12 bases between. CDR3 size: 16 residues. The CDR3 loop is CASSEAGRGRYNEQFF. The CDR3 nucleotides read TGTGCCAGCAGTGAAGCTGGGCGGGGCCGCTACAATGAGCAGTTCTTC. The whole variable domain, filled in from reference TRBV2 and TRBJ2-1, reads EPEVTQTPSHQVTQMGQEVILRCVPISNHLYFYWYRQILGQKVEFLVSFYNNEISEKSEIFDDQFSVERPDGSNFTLKIRSTKLEDSAMYFCASSEAGRGRYNEQFFGPGTRLTVL.

The rearrangement joins TRBV19 to TRBJ1-2, with 9 positions matching TRBD1. Unmatched junction bases numbered 8, after V lost 5 bases and J lost 4 bases. The CDR3 sequence is 15 residues long. Germline CDR1 and CDR2: LNHDA and SQIVND (reference sequence). This CDR3 reads CASSFSGQGLYGYTF. The CDR3 nucleotides read TGTGCCAGTAGTTTCTCCGGACAGGGGCTCTATGGCTACACCTTC.

As regards this clone: Compared with germline, one end of the junction differs, possibly owing to a read error. The chain is built from TRBV7-9 and TRBJ2-7; maybe TRBD1 (6 bases). Germline CDR1 and CDR2: SEHNR and FQNEAQ (reference sequence). The length of the CDR3 is 15 residues. The chain's CDR3 is CASSLGGTWTYDQYF. CDR3 sequence (DNA): TGTGCCAGCAGCTTAGGGGGGACATGGACCTACGATCAGTACTTC.

This clone was counted ten times or more. The rearrangement uses TRBV9 and TRBJ2-5; no definite D call. The V gene's germline CDR1 is SGDLS and CDR2 YYNGEE. Trimming pared 0 bases from V and 0 bases from J, leaving 6 bases between. The CDR3 totals 14 residues. The CDR3 nucleotides read TGTGCCAGCAGCGTAGAAGGCAACCAAGAGACCCAGTACTTC. This gives the protein CASSVEGNQETQYF.

The genes are TRBV7-3 and TRBJ2-7; 9 bases agree with TRBD1. The CDR3 length is 15 residues. The V and J ends lost 3 bases and 5 bases, in that order; junction bases with no gene match: 8. Germline-derived CDR1 and CDR2 are SGHTA and FQGTGA. The CDR3 DNA sequence: TGTGCCAGCAGCTTCACCGGGACAGGGAGCGACGAGCAGTACTTC. Its protein product is CASSFTGTGSDEQYF.

This clone was counted many times. This chain joins TRBV20-1 and TRBJ2-1; possible D gene TRBD2, 6 bases. The length of the CDR3 is 13 residues. The V end was cut by 2 bases, the J end by 9 bases, with 14 bases between. The germline CDR1 and CDR2 sequences are DFQATT and SNEGSKA (reference sequence). The DNA for the CDR3 is TGCAGTGCTAGACCCCATAGCGGTCTTGAGCAGTTCTTC. Amino acid sequence: CSARPHSGLEQFF.

This clone was seen at least ten times. V usage is TRBV20-1 and J usage is TRBJ1-2; possible D gene TRBD1, 6 bases. Per germline, CDR1 DFQATT and CDR2 SNEGSKA (reference sequence). CDR3 length equals 14 residues. V was trimmed by 4 bases and J by 8 bases, leaving 20 bases between them. For the CDR3, the DNA is TGCAGTGCTATAAAGGACAGTACGGGGCACGGCTACACCTTC. Encoded protein: CSAIKDSTGHGYTF.

This clone was counted ten times or more. The chain carries TRBV19 and TRBJ2-5; 7 bases match TRBD1. The V segment lost 3 bases and the J segment 1 base; nucleotides outside the gene matches: 5. The germline V gene encodes CDR1 LNHDA and CDR2 SQIVND (reference sequence). This CDR3 comprises 15 residues. The DNA of the CDR3 is TGTGCCAGTAGTATGGGACAGACGATCCAAGAGACCCAGTACTTC. As protein: CASSMGQTIQETQYF.

By its share, this clone is medium-sized. This sequence joins TRBV6-1 and TRBJ2-1, with 10 bases identical to TRBD2. The V gene's germline CDR1 is MNHNS and CDR2 SASEGT. Losses at the gene ends were 8 bases for V and 7 bases for J; bases not matched to a gene: 11. This CDR3 has 15 amino acids. The CDR3 DNA is TGTGCCAGCGCAGAAACTAGCGGGATAGGTAATGAGCAGTTCTTC. Translated, it gives CASAETSGIGNEQFF.

Note on this clone: Relative to the germline gene, one junction end is altered; a read error may explain this. The chain links TRBV9 to TRBJ1-1, with D possibly TRBD1 on 5 matching bases. Per germline, CDR1 SGDLS and CDR2 YYNGEE. This CDR3 comprises 15 residues. CDR3 DNA sequence: TGTGTCAGCAGCGTAGCTACGGGGGGTCTTGCTGAAACTTTCTTT. It specifies CVSSVATGGLAETFF.

As for this clone: A single base separates this from a much larger clone, so it may be a read error. This sequence joins TRBV7-7 and TRBJ2-1, with 7 bases identical to TRBD1. Germline-derived CDR1 and CDR2 are SSHAT and FNYEAQ (reference sequence). J lost 4 bases, V lost 5 bases, and 8 bases had no gene match. The CDR3 has 15 residues. The CDR3 DNA reads TGTGCCAGCAGCCCAACAGGGGTCGCGTACAATGAGCAGTTCTTC. Amino acid sequence: CASSPTGVAYNEQFF.